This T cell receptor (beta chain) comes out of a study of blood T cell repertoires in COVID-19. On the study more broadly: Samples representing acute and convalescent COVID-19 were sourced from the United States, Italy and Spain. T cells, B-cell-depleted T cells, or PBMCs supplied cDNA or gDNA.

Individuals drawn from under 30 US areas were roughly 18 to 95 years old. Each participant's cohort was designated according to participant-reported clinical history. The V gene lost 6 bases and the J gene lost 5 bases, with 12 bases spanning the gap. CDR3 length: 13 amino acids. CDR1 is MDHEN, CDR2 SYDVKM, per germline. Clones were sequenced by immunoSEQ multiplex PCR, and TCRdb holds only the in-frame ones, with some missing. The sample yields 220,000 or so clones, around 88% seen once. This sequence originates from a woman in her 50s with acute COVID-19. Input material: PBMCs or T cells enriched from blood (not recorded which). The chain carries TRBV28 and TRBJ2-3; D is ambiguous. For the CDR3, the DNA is TGTGCCAGCAGATCCGACTGGAGAGATACGCAGTATTTT. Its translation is CASRSDWRDTQYF.